Presented here are 22 T cell receptor beta chains from one specimen sequenced in a study of T cells in Graves' hyperthyroidism and ophthalmopathy. From RNA transcripts, TCR beta CDR3 regions were amplified. First-round RT-PCR targeting the TCR CDR3 was performed with the HTBI primer set. MiXCR was run by TCRdb on the multiplex PCR reads, yielding one entry per CDR3 protein. Of roughly 740,000 distinct CDR3 sequences in the sample, about a sixth were seen once. Sample: blood. The receptors were sampled from a man in his late teens or twenties with Graves' hyperthyroidism.

This clonotype was seen repeatedly, ten times or more. The gene calls are TRBV11-2 and TRBJ2-1; weak D call: TRBD2 (6 bases). The V end lost 8 bases, the J end lost 7 bases, and 15 bases lay between the germline ends. CDR3 size: 13 residues. Germline V gene lookup returns CDR1 SGHAT and CDR2 FQNNGV. The CDR3 is CASSSGLLNEQFF. CDR3 in DNA: TGTGCCAGCTCATCGGGACTTTTGAATGAGCAGTTCTTC.

In this sample, this clonotype turned up many times. The rearrangement joins TRBV27 to TRBJ2-7; D gene unclear. Germline CDR1 and CDR2: MNHEY and SMNVEV (reference sequence). Trimming cost V 6 bases and J 4 bases, with 19 bases left between them. CDR3 length equals 15 residues. The CDR3 protein is CASSPWGYKGYEQYF. The CDR3 DNA is TGTGCCAGCAGCCCTTGGGGATACAAAGGTTACGAGCAGTACTTC.

This clonotype came up many times. The chain uses TRBV6-1 and TRBJ2-7; D is uncertain. This CDR3 contains 12 residues. Germline assignment: CDR1 MNHNS and CDR2 SASEGT. Trimming removed 0 bases from V and 5 bases from J, with 5 bases in between. In nucleotides, the CDR3 is TGTGCCAGCAGTGAAGCGCTGGACGAGCAGTACTTC. It codes for CASSEALDEQYF.

The gene calls are TRBV19 and TRBJ2-3; 9 nucleotides agree with TRBD2. The V gene end was trimmed by 5 bases and the J gene end by 0 bases; junction bases not matched to a gene: 6. The CDR3 loop spans 16 amino acids. Germline-derived CDR1 and CDR2 are LNHDA and SQIVND (reference sequence). The CDR3 spells CASSVIAGVSTDTQYF. The CDR3 DNA follows: TGTGCCAGTAGTGTTATAGCGGGGGTGAGCACAGATACGCAGTATTTT.

This clonotype occurred many times. The chain recombines TRBV30 with TRBJ1-1, with D hard to call. The germline V gene encodes CDR1 GTSNPN and CDR2 SVGIG (reference sequence). The CDR3 loop spans 13 amino acids. V was clipped by 3 bases and J by 0 bases, with 8 bases between them. The CDR3 DNA is TGTGCCTGGAGGCACCAGATGAACACTGAAGCTTTCTTT. This codes for CAWRHQMNTEAFF.

This clonotype has a handful of counts. The chain uses TRBV6-1 and TRBJ2-3; tentative D call: TRBD2 (6 bases). CDR3 length: 12 amino acids. CDR1 and CDR2 from the germline V gene are MNHNS and SASEGT. V was shortened by 11 bases and J by 8 bases, with 17 bases between the two germline ends. CDR3 DNA: TGTGCCGTCAGGGATTCGGGAGTTACGCAGTATTTT. Amino acid sequence: CAVRDSGVTQYF.

V is TRBV20-1 and J is TRBJ2-5, with D tentatively TRBD1 (5 bases). The CDR3 extends over 13 amino acids. Germline lookup yields CDR1 DFQATT and CDR2 SNEGSKA (reference sequence). V shed 0 bases and J shed 7 bases, with 12 bases lying between them. This CDR3 is CSARDTSRGTQYF. The CDR3 nucleotides are TGCAGTGCTAGAGACACGTCTAGGGGGACCCAGTACTTC.

This clonotype was counted at least ten times. CDR3 protein: CASSLGTDPRTDTQYF. CDR3 DNA sequence: TGCGCCAGCAGCCTAGGGACCGATCCCAGGACAGATACGCAGTATTTT. The V gene is TRBV5-1, the J gene TRBJ2-3; either TRBD1 or TRBD2 may fit D (5 bases each). V dropped 4 bases and J dropped 3 bases, with 18 bases sitting between them. CDR3 length: 16 residues. Germline V lookup: CDR1 SGHRS, CDR2 YFSETQ.

The chain recombines TRBV18 with TRBJ2-1; D not certain. This CDR3 has 15 amino acids. With 2 bases removed from V and 4 bases from J, the gap between germline ends came to 12 bases. From germline, CDR1 is KGHSH and CDR2 LQKENI. DNA for the CDR3: TGTGCCAGCTCACCAATCCTAACGGAATACAATGAGCAGTTCTTC. This codes for CASSPILTEYNEQFF.

The chain is built from TRBV7-3 and TRBJ1-6; D not resolved. Per the germline V gene, CDR1 is SGHTA and CDR2 is FQGTGA. Trimming stripped 3 bases from V and 8 bases from J, with 8 bases between. The CDR3 covers 13 residues. The CDR3: CASSFNGDSPLHF. The CDR3 nucleotides read TGTGCCAGCAGCTTTAACGGGGATTCACCCCTCCACTTT.

This clonotype was found many times. The chain uses TRBV2 and TRBJ1-2, with 7 bases lining up with TRBD1. J gave up 4 bases and V 6 bases, and 11 bases lay outside the gene matches. The CDR3 runs to 15 residues. The germline gives CDR1 SNHLY, CDR2 FYNNEI. This chain's CDR3 is CASSEEGAGSYGYTF. CDR3 nucleotide sequence: TGTGCCAGCAGCGAGGAGGGGGCAGGTAGCTATGGCTACACCTTC.

This clonotype was detected only a few times. The V gene is TRBV30, the J gene TRBJ1-5; D is uncertain. The CDR3 sequence is 13 residues long. Germline CDR1 is GTSNPN and CDR2 is SVGIG (reference sequence). Deletions cut 0 bases from V and 2 bases from J, with 5 bases between. The CDR3 nucleotides are TGTGCCTGGAGTGTGGATGGCAATCAGCCCCAGCATTTT. Its protein is CAWSVDGNQPQHF.

CDR3 sequence: CSARGLAADPSEQFF. The CDR3 DNA follows: TGCAGTGCTAGGGGGTTGGCAGCGGACCCCAGTGAGCAGTTCTTC. This sequence joins TRBV20-1 and TRBJ2-1; D is possibly TRBD2 (5 bases). The V gene lost 3 bases and the J gene lost 9 bases, with 21 bases spanning the gap. Germline assignment: CDR1 DFQATT and CDR2 SNEGSKA (reference sequence). The CDR3 contains 15 residues.

This clonotype was picked up a small number of times. This chain joins TRBV9 and TRBJ2-3, with 8 bases identical to TRBD2. Germline lookup yields CDR1 SGDLS and CDR2 YYNGEE. Trimming at V came to 4 bases and at J to 4 bases, leaving 5 bases not matched to a gene. The CDR3 has 14 residues. The CDR3 here is CASSPSGSADTQYF. In DNA form, the CDR3 reads TGTGCCAGCAGCCCGAGCGGGAGCGCAGATACGCAGTATTTT. Filled out from reference TRBV9 and TRBJ2-3, the complete variable domain reads DSGVTQTPKHLITATGQRVTLRCSPRSGDLSVYWYQQSLDQGLQFLIQYYNGEERAKGNILERFSAQQFPDLHSELNLSSLELGDSALYFCASSPSGSADTQYFGPGTRLTVL.

This clonotype has only a few counts. V usage is TRBV11-2 and J usage is TRBJ1-1, with D perhaps matching TRBD1 (5 bases). The V end lost 5 bases, the J end lost 4 bases, and 17 bases lay between the germline ends. This CDR3 contains 15 residues. Germline V gene lookup returns CDR1 SGHAT and CDR2 FQNNGV. The CDR3 nucleotides are TGTGCCAGCAGCACTTTCCCCGCAGGGAGCACTGAAGCTTTCTTT. This codes for CASSTFPAGSTEAFF.

The chain links TRBV2 to TRBJ2-2; tentative D call: TRBD1 (5 bases). This CDR3 comprises 14 residues. Germline values: CDR1 SNHLY, CDR2 FYNNEI. The V end was cut by 7 bases, the J end by 5 bases, with 14 bases between. The CDR3 sequence is CASIGPRETGELFF. DNA of the CDR3: TGTGCCAGCATAGGGCCCAGGGAAACCGGGGAGCTGTTTTTT.

About this clonotype itself: The CDR3 does not end in the conserved phenylalanine or tryptophan, so this is likely a read error. The rearrangement uses TRBV4-1 and TRBJ2-7; 7 bases align to TRBD2. The germline gives CDR1 MGHRA, CDR2 YSYEKL. The length of the CDR3 is 17 residues. V lost 0 bases, J lost 7 bases, and 15 bases stayed unmatched. Written as DNA, the CDR3 is TGCGCCAGCAGCCAAGAACGCGAGGCCCGGGACTATCGTGAGCAGTACCTC. Translation gives CASSQEREARDYREQYL.

The J gene is TRBJ1-4, the V gene TRBV29-1; no clear D gene. Germline CDR1 and CDR2: SQVTM and ANQGSEA. The CDR3 sequence is 11 residues long. Trimming stripped 2 bases from V and 10 bases from J, with 8 bases between. The CDR3 nucleotides are TGCAGCGTTGAATTGTGGGGAAAACTGTTTTTT. It encodes CSVELWGKLFF.

This chain links TRBV29-1 with TRBJ2-7; tentatively, D is TRBD1 or TRBD2 (5 bases each). Trimming took off 7 bases at V and 2 bases at J, with 15 bases between the two ends. This CDR3 comprises 13 residues. Per germline, CDR1 SQVTM and CDR2 ANQGSEA. The CDR3 bases are TGCAGCGCCGCGGGTGTGGGGGCCTACGAGCAGTACTTC. It specifies CSAAGVGAYEQYF.

This clonotype was seen repeatedly, ten times or more. J is TRBJ2-5 and V is TRBV7-3, with 12 positions matching TRBD2. Germline-derived CDR1 and CDR2 are SGHTA and FQGTGA. The CDR3 extends over 14 amino acids. With V trimmed by 5 bases and J by 5 bases, 3 bases remained unmatched. The CDR3 reads CASSPSGRVETQYF. CDR3 sequence (DNA): TGTGCCAGCAGCCCTAGCGGGAGGGTTGAGACCCAGTACTTC.

This clonotype was observed a few times. The rearrangement uses TRBV28 and TRBJ2-2; no clear D. CDR1 is MDHEN, CDR2 SYDVKM, per germline. This CDR3 has 13 residues. The V end lost 1 base, the J end lost 4 bases, and 4 bases lay between the germline ends. In DNA, the CDR3 is TGTGCCAGCAGTTTATACGGCACCGGGGAGCTGTTTTTT. Translating it yields CASSLYGTGELFF.

The V call is TRBV12-3 or TRBV12-4, the J call TRBJ1-4, with D unclear. The ends were cut back, 5 bases at V and 3 bases at J, with 10 bases in the middle. The CDR3 covers 14 residues. The DNA of the CDR3 is TGTGCCAGCAGTCCAACCTTCCCTAATGAAAAACTGTTTTTT. Its protein product is CASSPTFPNEKLFF.